Below are 25 T cell receptor beta chains sequenced from a single sample in a study of metastatic and nonmetastatic thyroid tumors. TCRdb reanalyzed the PCR reads via MiXCR. The sample contains about 39,000 clones, roughly 15% of which appear only once. Each patient went into thyroid surgery without having received any treatment. Material for sequencing was blood. These receptors were taken from a female donor with papillary thyroid cancer or a benign thyroid nodule (not recorded which). Some clones in this sample may be carry-over from other donors' samples.

A word on this clone: This may stem from a read error, because a much larger clone lies one nucleotide away. The genes are TRBV5-4 and TRBJ2-7; no firm D call. The CDR3 extends over 12 amino acids. Germline V gene sequence: CDR1 SGHNT, CDR2 YYREEE (reference sequence). CDR3 DNA: TGTGCCATCAGCTTGGAAGACTACGAGCAGTACTTC. It is translated as CAISLEDYEQYF. The full variable domain, with the rest looked up from reference TRBV5-4 and TRBJ2-7, is ETGVTQSPTHLIKTRGQQVTLRCSSQSGHNTVSWYQQALGQGPQFIFQYYREEENGRGNFPPRFSGLQFPNYSSELNVNALELDDSALYLCAISLEDYEQYFGPGTRLTVT.

The gene calls are TRBV28 and TRBJ2-2, with 9 bases lining up with TRBD1. Germline loops: CDR1 MDHEN, CDR2 SYDVKM. V trimming: 5 bases; J trimming: 3 bases; junction bases outside the gene matches: 4. The CDR3 totals 15 residues. The chain's CDR3 is CASSGTGWYTGELFF. DNA of the CDR3: TGTGCCAGCAGTGGGACAGGGTGGTACACCGGGGAGCTGTTTTTT.

This clone was seen at least ten times. The rearrangement uses TRBV9 and TRBJ2-1, with 8 bases fitting TRBD2. J was trimmed by 7 bases and V by 7 bases; bases with no gene match: 28. This CDR3 comprises 20 residues. CDR1 and CDR2 (germline): SGDLS, YYNGEE. The CDR3 nucleotides read TGTGCCAGCGGACCGCCGGGACAACGGACCGGGACTAGGGGGGGGAATGAGCAGTTCTTC. This translates into CASGPPGQRTGTRGGNEQFF.

The gene calls are TRBV6-1 and TRBJ2-2; TRBD2 matches 12 bases. CDR1 MNHNS and CDR2 SASEGT come from the germline V gene. Trimming took 7 bases from V and 3 from J; bases not matched to a gene: 3. CDR3 length: 15 amino acids. The CDR3 is CASTRLAGDTGELFF. DNA of the CDR3: TGTGCCAGCACCAGACTAGCGGGAGACACCGGGGAGCTGTTTTTT.

This clone was detected many times. The chain combines TRBV6-1 with TRBJ1-2, with D tentatively TRBD1 (6 bases). There are 13 residues in the CDR3. Germline CDR1 and CDR2: MNHNS and SASEGT. V shed 6 bases and J shed 7 bases, with 15 bases lying between them. CDR3 DNA: TGTGCCAGCAGCCCGGCGGGGGCAGGTGGCTACACCTTC. Amino acids: CASSPAGAGGYTF.

This clone was recorded many times. The CDR3 DNA follows: TGTGCCAGCAGTTCCGGGCAGGGGGTCACCGGGGAGCTGTTTTTT. Protein sequence: CASSSGQGVTGELFF. The gene calls are TRBV13 and TRBJ2-2, with TRBD1 matching 7 bases. With 6 bases clipped from V and 4 bases from J, the junction kept 8 bases outside the gene matches. This CDR3 comprises 15 residues. Germline loops: CDR1 PRHDT, CDR2 FYEKMQ (reference sequence).

The V and J genes are TRBV30 and TRBJ1-2; 7 bases agree with TRBD1. The CDR3 has 11 residues. Germline V gene data show CDR1 as GTSNPN and CDR2 as SVGIG (reference sequence). Losses at the gene ends were 5 bases for V and 8 bases for J; bases not matched to a gene: 5. CDR3 protein: CAWDNRGGYTF. The CDR3, as DNA: TGTGCCTGGGACAACAGGGGAGGCTACACCTTC.

This clone was seen repeatedly, ten times or more. V and J are TRBV19 and TRBJ1-2; D is unclear. The germline V and J ends were trimmed by 4 bases and 0 bases, with 21 bases remaining between them. In germline, CDR1 is LNHDA, CDR2 SQIVND (reference sequence). The CDR3 is 18 residues long. DNA for the CDR3: TGTGCCAGTAGTAGAGGATTAAGAGGAGAGTTTACTAACTATGGCTACACCTTC. Its translation: CASSRGLRGEFTNYGYTF.

Within the sample, this clone is medium-sized (0.01 to 0.1%). The chain uses TRBV6-1 and TRBJ2-7; 11 bases align to TRBD2. V gave up 5 bases and J gave up 1 base; unmatched junction bases: 1. The CDR3 contains 14 residues. Per the germline V gene, CDR1 is MNHNS and CDR2 is SASEGT. The CDR3 DNA sequence: TGTGCCAGCAGTCGACTAGCGGGATCCTACGAGCAGTACTTC. It encodes CASSRLAGSYEQYF.

This clone was seen many times. This chain links TRBV20-1 with TRBJ2-7; 9 bases agree with TRBD1. The length of the CDR3 is 14 residues. V lost 0 bases to trimming and J lost 3 bases; unmatched junction nucleotides: 3. Per the germline V gene, CDR1 is DFQATT and CDR2 is SNEGSKA (reference sequence). CDR3 loop: CSAREETGGYEQYF. CDR3 nucleotides: TGCAGTGCTAGAGAAGAGACAGGGGGCTACGAGCAGTACTTC.

V and J are TRBV2 and TRBJ1-5; 7 bases match TRBD1. CDR1 SNHLY and CDR2 FYNNEI come from the germline V gene. The CDR3 runs 14 residues. Trimming removed 6 bases from V and 4 bases from J; junction bases left unmatched: 6. The CDR3 DNA follows: TGTGCCAGCAGGGGGGACAGCGGAAATCAGCCCCAGCATTTT. Protein: CASRGDSGNQPQHF.

This clone has only a few counts. V usage is TRBV5-1 and J usage is TRBJ1-2, with 7 positions matching TRBD1. J lost 2 bases, V lost 4 bases, and 5 bases had no gene match. The CDR3 is 14 amino acids. Germline V gene data show CDR1 as SGHRS and CDR2 as YFSETQ. CDR3 region: CASSQGGSNYGYTF. As DNA, the CDR3 is TGCGCCAGCAGCCAAGGGGGCAGCAACTATGGCTACACCTTC. The full variable domain, completed using reference TRBV5-1 and TRBJ1-2, is KAGVTQTPRYLIKTRGQQVTLSCSPISGHRSVSWYQQTPGQGLQFLFEYFSETQRNKGNFPGRFSGRQFSNSRSEMNVSTLELGDSALYLCASSQGGSNYGYTFGSGTRLTVV.

This clone has just a few counts. A much larger clone lies a single base off, so this may be a read error. The rearrangement links TRBV10-3 to TRBJ2-3; D uncertain. The CDR3 length is 16 residues. Germline values: CDR1 ENHRY, CDR2 SYGVKD. The ends were cut back, 4 bases at V and 3 bases at J, with 17 bases in the middle. CDR3 residues: CAISGGFSWLTDTQYF. The CDR3 region has the DNA TGTGCCATCAGTGGTGGTTTTAGCTGGCTTACAGATACGCAGTATTTT.

This clone was seen many times. The J gene is TRBJ2-1, the V gene TRBV2; D is perhaps TRBD1 or TRBD2 (5 bases each). CDR1 is SNHLY, CDR2 FYNNEI, per germline. V lost 3 bases and J lost 5, with 11 bases in between. The CDR3 length is 14 residues. CDR3 nucleotides: TGTGCCAGCAGTGACAGGGACCACCACAATGAGCAGTTCTTC. Amino acids: CASSDRDHHNEQFF.

This clone was picked up many times. DNA for the CDR3: TGTGCCAGCAGTTTGGGAGCAGGGGTGAGCTACACCTTC. This encodes CASSLGAGVSYTF. The V and J genes are TRBV28 and TRBJ1-2; TRBD1 might be the D (6 bases). CDR1 MDHEN and CDR2 SYDVKM come from the germline V gene. Trimming stripped 3 bases from V and 9 bases from J, with 14 bases between. This CDR3 is 13 amino acids long.

This clone was seen at least ten times. The chain combines TRBV7-9 with TRBJ2-1; 8 nucleotides align to TRBD1. CDR1 is SEHNR and CDR2 is FQNEAQ in the germline V gene (reference sequence). Trimming at V came to 5 bases and at J to 9 bases, leaving 9 bases not matched to a gene. The CDR3 has 14 residues. The CDR3 sequence: CASSARTGNFEQFF. The CDR3 DNA sequence: TGTGCCAGCAGCGCGCGGACAGGGAATTTTGAGCAGTTCTTC.

This clone was detected a few times. This chain uses TRBV27 with TRBJ1-1; TRBD1 matches 10 bases. The V and J ends lost 10 bases and 0 bases, in that order; junction bases with no gene match: 14. CDR1 and CDR2 (germline): MNHEY, SMNVEV (reference sequence). The CDR3 covers 17 residues. The CDR3 here is CAIRTDRGDIMNTEAFF. The CDR3 DNA reads TGTGCCATCAGGACGGACAGGGGGGACATTATGAACACTGAAGCTTTCTTT.

This clone showed up just a few times. A much larger clonotype is one base distant, so this may be a read error. The J gene is TRBJ2-3, the V gene TRBV29-1; D gene uncertain. CDR3 size: 14 residues. V dropped 6 bases and J dropped 2 bases, with 15 bases sitting between them. The germline CDR1 and CDR2 sequences are SQVTM and ANQGSEA. DNA of the CDR3: TGCAGCGTCCCCCTCCATGGGCCCACAGATACGCAGTATTTT. Residues: CSVPLHGPTDTQYF.

Notes on this clone: Mismatch with germline at one junction end may stem from a read error. The chain is built from TRBV5-1 and TRBJ2-1, with 8 nucleotides matching TRBD1. Germline V lookup: CDR1 SGHRS, CDR2 YFSETQ. CDR3 length: 16 residues. The CDR3 nucleotides read TGCGCTAGCAGCTTGGATTCTGCAGGGGGCAAGAATGAGCAGTTCTTC. This gives the protein CASSLDSAGGKNEQFF. The variable domain in full, with the rest retrieved from reference TRBV5-1 and TRBJ2-1, is KAGVTQTPRYLIKTRGQQVTLSCSPISGHRSVSWYQQTPGQGLQFLFEYFSETQRNKGNFPGRFSGRQFSNSRSEMNVSTLELGDSALYLCASSLDSAGGKNEQFFGPGTRLTVL.

The chain recombines TRBV6-1 with TRBJ2-5; D could derive from TRBD1 or TRBD2 (5 bases each). The germline V and J ends were trimmed by 3 bases and 3 bases, with 14 bases remaining between them. Germline-derived CDR1 and CDR2 are MNHNS and SASEGT. The CDR3 sequence is 15 residues long. CDR3 amino acids: CASSERGWSKETQYF. As DNA, the CDR3 is TGTGCCAGCAGTGAGAGGGGCTGGAGCAAAGAGACCCAGTACTTC.

For this clone: This may be a read error, as it is one base from a much larger clone. Other nucleotide sequences from this sample produce the same CDR3. This chain connects TRBV9 to TRBJ1-6, with D unclear. This CDR3 spans 15 amino acids. The V end was cut by 0 bases, the J end by 0 bases, with 4 bases between. Germline V lookup: CDR1 SGDLS, CDR2 YYNGEE. The CDR3 DNA reads as TGTGCCAGCAGCGTAGGGGTCTCCTATAATTCACCCCTCCACTTT. As protein: CASSVGVSYNSPLHF.

In this sample, this clone turned up many times. The sample contains more than one DNA sequence encoding this CDR3. The chain employs TRBV4-2 and TRBJ2-7; TRBD1 agrees at 7 bases. Germline V gives CDR1 LGHNA, CDR2 YNFKEQ. Trimming cost V 0 bases and J 4 bases; bases outside gene matches: 6. CDR3 length: 15 residues. For the CDR3, the DNA is TGTGCCAGCAGCCAAGATTTGGGACAGAGATACGAGCAGTACTTC. It translates to CASSQDLGQRYEQYF.

The rearrangement uses TRBV12-3 or TRBV12-4 and TRBJ2-3; no firm D call. Trimming removed 5 bases at V and 10 bases at J, with 16 bases between. This CDR3 spans 13 amino acids. CDR3 DNA sequence: TGTGCCAGCAGTAGCCCCCATAGCAAGCCGCAGTATTTT. Encoded protein: CASSSPHSKPQYF.

V usage is TRBV12-3 or TRBV12-4 and J usage is TRBJ1-2; no definite D call. This CDR3 has 12 residues. V gave up 3 bases and J gave up 3 bases, with 5 bases separating them. The DNA of the CDR3 is TGTGCCAGCAGTTTTGGGTACTATGGCTACACCTTC. The encoded protein is CASSFGYYGYTF.

Many counts were recorded for this clone. The chain is built from TRBV18 and TRBJ1-3; no clear D. Trimming shortened V by 0 bases and J by 0 bases, and 6 bases separated the two germline ends. The CDR3 totals 15 residues. Germline assignment: CDR1 KGHSH and CDR2 LQKENI. The CDR3 DNA reads TGTGCCAGCTCACCACCGGATCTCTCTGGAAACACCATATATTTT. Protein sequence: CASSPPDLSGNTIYF.